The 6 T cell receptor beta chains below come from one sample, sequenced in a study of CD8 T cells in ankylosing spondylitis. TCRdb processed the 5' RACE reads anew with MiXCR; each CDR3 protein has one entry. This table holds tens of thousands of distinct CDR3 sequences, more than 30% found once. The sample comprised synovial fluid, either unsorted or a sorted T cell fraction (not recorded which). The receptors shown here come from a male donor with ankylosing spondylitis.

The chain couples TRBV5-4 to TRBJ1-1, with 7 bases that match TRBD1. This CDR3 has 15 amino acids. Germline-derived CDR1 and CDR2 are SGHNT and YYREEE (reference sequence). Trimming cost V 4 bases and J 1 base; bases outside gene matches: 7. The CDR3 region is CASSRNRGRNTEAFF. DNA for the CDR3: TGTGCCAGCAGCCGTAACAGGGGCCGGAACACTGAAGCTTTCTTT.

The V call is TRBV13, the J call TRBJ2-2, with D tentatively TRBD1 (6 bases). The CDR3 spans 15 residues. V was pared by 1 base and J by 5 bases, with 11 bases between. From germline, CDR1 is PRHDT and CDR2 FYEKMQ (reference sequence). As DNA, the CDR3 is TGTGCCAGCAGCTTAGAGGGACAAACAACCGGGGAGCTGTTTTTT. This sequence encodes CASSLEGQTTGELFF.

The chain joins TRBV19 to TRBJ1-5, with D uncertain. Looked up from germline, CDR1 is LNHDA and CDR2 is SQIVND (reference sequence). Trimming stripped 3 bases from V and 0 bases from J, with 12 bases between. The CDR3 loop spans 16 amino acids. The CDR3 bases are TGTGCCAGTAGTATTGGTCGCTTCTATAGCAATCAGCCCCAGCATTTT. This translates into CASSIGRFYSNQPQHF.

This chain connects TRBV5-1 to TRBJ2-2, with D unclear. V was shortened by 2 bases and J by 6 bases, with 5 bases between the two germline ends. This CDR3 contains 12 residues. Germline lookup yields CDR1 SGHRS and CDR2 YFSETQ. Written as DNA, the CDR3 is TGCGCCAGCAGCTTCAACGCCGGGGAGCTGTTTTTT. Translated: CASSFNAGELFF.

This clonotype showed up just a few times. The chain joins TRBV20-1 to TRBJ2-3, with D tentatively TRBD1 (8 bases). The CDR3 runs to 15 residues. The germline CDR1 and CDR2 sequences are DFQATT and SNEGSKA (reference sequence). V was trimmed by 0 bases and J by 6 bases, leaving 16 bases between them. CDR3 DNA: TGCAGTGCTAGAGATCTTGACAGGGGAGGGGATACGCAGTATTTT. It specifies CSARDLDRGGDTQYF.

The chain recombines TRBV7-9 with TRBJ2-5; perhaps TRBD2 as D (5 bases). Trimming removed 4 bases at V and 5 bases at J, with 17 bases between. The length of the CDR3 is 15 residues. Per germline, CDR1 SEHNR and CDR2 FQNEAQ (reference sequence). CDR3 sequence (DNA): TGTGCCAGCAGCTCCGGGGTGGTCGGAGTGGAGACCCAGTACTTC. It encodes CASSSGVVGVETQYF.